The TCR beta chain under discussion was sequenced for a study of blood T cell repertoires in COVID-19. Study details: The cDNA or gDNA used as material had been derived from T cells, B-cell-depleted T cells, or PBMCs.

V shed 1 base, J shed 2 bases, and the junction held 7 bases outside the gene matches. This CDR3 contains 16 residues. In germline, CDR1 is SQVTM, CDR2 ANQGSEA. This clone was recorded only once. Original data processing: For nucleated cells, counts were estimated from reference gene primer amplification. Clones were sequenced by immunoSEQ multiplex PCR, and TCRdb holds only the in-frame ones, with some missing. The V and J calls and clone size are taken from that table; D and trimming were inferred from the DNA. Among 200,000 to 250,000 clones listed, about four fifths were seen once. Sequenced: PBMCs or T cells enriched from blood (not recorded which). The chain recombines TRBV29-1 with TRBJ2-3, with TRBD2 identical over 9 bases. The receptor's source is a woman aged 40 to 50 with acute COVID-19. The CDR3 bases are TGCAGCGTTGAAGCCCGGCTAGCGGGGACCACAGATACGCAGTATTTT. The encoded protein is CSVEARLAGTTDTQYF.